Below, 4 T cell receptor beta chains from the same sample are listed, as sequenced in a study of blood T cell repertoires in COVID-19 (dated by TCRdb to between 2020 and 2021). Library creation used the immunoSEQ multiplex PCR assay. TCRdb holds this immuneACCESS table with in-frame rearrangements only. Some clones are missing; in checked studies, unresolved V genes explain under half, and the rest has no known cause. This sample is represented by more than 350,000 clones; 80% to 90% of them were singletons. The leading ten clones occupy less than 11% of the sample. Material for sequencing was peripheral blood. The receptors stem from a woman aged 25 to 39 with COVID-19, enrolled during active disease.

The J gene is TRBJ2-3, the V gene TRBV2; 15 nucleotides line up with TRBD2. CDR3 length equals 19 residues. The V gene's germline CDR1 is SNHLY and CDR2 FYNNEI. V lost 4 bases, J lost 3 bases, and 11 bases stayed unmatched. The CDR3 DNA is TGTGCCAGCAGTGTGCGGACTAGCGGGAGGGCCCCGGGGACAGATACGCAGTATTTT. Its protein product is CASSVRTSGRAPGTDTQYF.

This clone appeared a single time. The chain links TRBV6-5 to TRBJ2-7, with 10 bases matching TRBD1. This CDR3 has 15 amino acids. V dropped 8 bases and J dropped 1; count of bases not matched to a gene: 8. CDR1 MNHEY and CDR2 SVGAGI come from the germline V gene. The CDR3 loop reads CASGGQGRPSYEQYF. For the CDR3, the DNA is TGTGCCAGCGGGGGACAGGGGCGCCCTTCCTACGAGCAGTACTTC.

The J gene is TRBJ1-5, the V gene TRBV7-9, with 9 bases identical to TRBD1. With 5 bases clipped from V and 4 bases from J, the junction kept 3 bases outside the gene matches. The CDR3 runs 14 residues. Per the germline V gene, CDR1 is SEHNR and CDR2 is FQNEAQ (reference sequence). The CDR3 region is CASSGTGRNQPQHF. The DNA of the CDR3 is TGTGCCAGCAGCGGGACAGGGCGTAATCAGCCCCAGCATTTT.

CDR3 DNA sequence: TGTGCCAGCAGCTTGTCGGGACAGGGGGGGTCAGATACGCAGTATTTT. Its protein product is CASSLSGQGGSDTQYF. The V call is TRBV5-5, the J call TRBJ2-3; TRBD1 agrees at 11 bases. The CDR3 covers 16 residues. Trimming removed 1 base from V and 4 bases from J; junction bases left unmatched: 5. Germline V gene data show CDR1 as SGHKS and CDR2 as YYEKEE (reference sequence).